This T cell receptor (beta chain) comes out of a study of T cells in Graves' hyperthyroidism and ophthalmopathy. Per the germline V gene, CDR1 is LGHNA and CDR2 is YNFKEQ. After removal of 4 bases from V and 0 bases from J, the junction contained 7 bases not matched to a gene. There are 16 residues in the CDR3. Regarding the study as a whole: Blood shared most expanded thyroid clonotypes above 0.001.

Diagnoses were established using clinical symptoms, serum thyroxine and TRAb, thyroid ultrasound and orbital computed tomography. Authors of the study amplified TCR beta CDR3 regions from RNA transcripts. RT-PCR in the first round (using the HTBI primer set) targeted the TCR CDR3. TCRdb reprocessed the multiplex PCR reads via MiXCR and lists one record per CDR3 protein. The table lists 500,000 to 800,000 distinct CDR3 sequences, about 45% of them singletons. Of note for this clonotype: Its cognate antigen is unknown.

V usage is TRBV4-2 and J usage is TRBJ2-7, with TRBD1 identical over 9 bases. Specimen: peripheral blood or thyroid tissue (not recorded which). The receptor was isolated from an adult man with Graves' disease, either hyperthyroidism or ophthalmopathy (not recorded which). CDR3 coding DNA: TGTGCCAGCAGCCCAATCGAGACAGGGGGCTCCTACGAGCAGTACTTC. Residues: CASSPIETGGSYEQYF.